A selection of T cell receptor beta chains follows, all from one sample in a study of radiotherapy plus CTLA-4 blockade in lung cancer. Using immunoSEQ multiplex PCR, the repertoire was profiled, and TCRdb retains in-frame clones only, with some absent. This table holds about 110,000 clones, 81% found once. This specimen was peripheral blood, taken from a patient treated with radiotherapy plus ipilimumab. These TCRs come from a human donor with non-small cell lung cancer that progressed on radiotherapy plus ipilimumab. Some clones in this sample may be carry-over from other donors' samples. CDR3s include the opening cysteine and the closing phenylalanine or tryptophan. A D gene is named only where the DNA matches it firmly. Size is stated for part of the rows, as once, few or many counts, or as a class when the clone is expanded.

clone_size j_call d_call v_call cdr3_nt cdr3_aa
NA TRBJ1-5 TRBD1 TRBV2 TGTGCCAGCAGTGAACCGACAGGGGCTCAGCCCCAGCATTTT CASSEPTGAQPQHF
NA TRBJ2-7 TRBD1 TRBV2 TGTGCCACACACCAGACAGGGGCACAGGCCTACGAGCAGTACTTC CATHQTGAQAYEQYF
NA TRBJ2-5 NA TRBV5-1 TGCGCCAGCAGCGATGTATGGGCAGAGACCCAGTACTTC CASSDVWAETQYF
NA TRBJ1-6 TRBD1 TRBV6-4 TGTGCCAGCAGCCAGGGACAGTATAATTCACCCCTCCACTTT CASSQGQYNSPLHF
NA TRBJ2-3 TRBD1 TRBV30 TGTGCCTGGAGTGCCGGACAGGGGTCAGATACGCAGTATTTT CAWSAGQGSDTQYF
NA TRBJ1-1 NA TRBV5-1 TGCGCCAGCAGCCCCGGGACATCGAACACTGAAGCTTTCTTT CASSPGTSNTEAFF
NA TRBJ1-2 NA TRBV5-4 TGTGCCAGCAGCTTGACAGCGAGGGACCTCTATGGCTACACCTTC CASSLTARDLYGYTF
NA TRBJ1-2 NA TRBV5-8 TGTGCCAGCAGCTTGGGACTCACTAACTATGGCTACACCTTC CASSLGLTNYGYTF
NA TRBJ2-7 NA TRBV7-9 TGTGCCAGCAGCTCCGACAGGAGCTACGAGCAGTACTTC CASSSDRSYEQYF
NA TRBJ1-4 NA TRBV10-3 TGTGCCATCAGTGAATCTGTCGAAAAACTGTTTTTT CAISESVEKLFF
NA TRBJ1-2 NA TRBV28 TGTGCCAGCAGTTTGCAACAGCCCCTAATCTATGGCTACACCTTC CASSLQQPLIYGYTF
NA TRBJ2-1 NA TRBV5-8 TGTGCCAGCAGTTCTCGACAGGAGCAGTTCTTC CASSSRQEQFF
NA TRBJ2-3 TRBD2 TRBV7-3 TGTGCCACCCGGGGGGTGAGCACAGATACGCAGTATTTT CATRGVSTDTQYF
NA TRBJ2-7 NA TRBV11-2 TGTGCCAGCAGCTCATTCCCAGCTTTATCCGTCGCTCAGAGGGGGCAGTACTTC CASSSFPALSVAQRGQYF
NA TRBJ2-6 NA TRBV2 TGTGCCAGCAGTACGACCTCTGGGGCCAACGTCCTGACTTTC CASSTTSGANVLTF
NA TRBJ2-3 NA TRBV11-2 TGTGCCAGCAGCCCTCGAGCCACAGATACGCAGTATTTT CASSPRATDTQYF
NA TRBJ2-5 NA TRBV7-2 TGTGCCAGCAGCTTCCAGCGCTCGGGGGAGACCCAGTACTTC CASSFQRSGETQYF
few TRBJ2-2 NA TRBV10-3 TGTGCCATCAGAAGTACTTCTGACACCGGGGAGCTGTTTTTT CAIRSTSDTGELFF
NA TRBJ2-2 NA TRBV9 TGTGCCAGCAGCGCCCAGGACAGACCTACCGGGGAGCTGTTTTTT CASSAQDRPTGELFF
few TRBJ2-1 NA TRBV18 TGTGCCAGCTCACCCGGTTTTGTGGAAAAAGAGCAGTTCTTC CASSPGFVEKEQFF
NA TRBJ2-5 NA TRBV15 TGTGCCACCAGCAGGACCAGCCTCCAAGAGACCCAGTACTTC CATSRTSLQETQYF
NA TRBJ2-5 TRBD2 TRBV2 TGTGCCAGCATGCGGCTAGCGGGAGAAGAGACCCAGTACTTC CASMRLAGEETQYF
NA TRBJ2-6 NA TRBV5-5 TGTGCCAGCAGCTTGGCTGGGGCCAACGTCCTGACTTTC CASSLAGANVLTF
few TRBJ2-2 TRBD1 TRBV5-1 TGCGCCAGCAGCTCAAACGACAGGGTTAAGGGCGGGGAGCTGTTTTTT CASSSNDRVKGGELFF
NA TRBJ2-5 TRBD1 TRBV5-1 TGCGCCAGCAGGGCCGGGACAGGGGGAATGAGAATTTCCTACCAAGAGACCCAGTACTTC CASRAGTGGMRISYQETQYF
NA TRBJ2-7 NA TRBV9 TGTGCCAGCAGCCCTGGCCCAGGGGTAAGAGCCTACGAGCAGTACTTC CASSPGPGVRAYEQYF
NA TRBJ1-6 NA TRBV18 TGTGCCAGCTCAACGGACACGAACTTGGGGTCACCCCTCCACTTT CASSTDTNLGSPLHF
NA TRBJ1-5 NA TRBV6-1 TGTGCCAGCAGTGAGATACCCAGGGGCAATCAGCCCCAGCATTTT CASSEIPRGNQPQHF
NA TRBJ2-1 TRBD2 TRBV2 TGTGCCAGCAGTGGGGGACTAGCGGGTTACAATGAGCAGTTCTTC CASSGGLAGYNEQFF
NA TRBJ1-2 NA TRBV7-2 TGTGCCAGCAGCTTAGGTGTCCTCTCGGGCTACACCTTC CASSLGVLSGYTF
NA TRBJ1-2 TRBD1 TRBV5-6 TGTGCCAGCAGCTGGGGACAGGAGAACTATGGCTACACCTTC CASSWGQENYGYTF
NA TRBJ2-3 TRBD2 TRBV9 TGTGCCAGCAGCTACTTAGCGGGGGGTGGAGATACGCAGTATTTT CASSYLAGGGDTQYF
NA TRBJ1-1 NA TRBV5-1 TGCGCCAGCAGCTTGGGACAGGTGAACACTGAGGCTTTCTTT CASSLGQVNTEAFF
NA TRBJ1-1 NA TRBV10-3 TGTGCCATCAGTGAGTTGGGCGGGGGTACTGAAGCTTTCTTT CAISELGGGTEAFF
NA TRBJ1-1 TRBD1 TRBV6-5 TGTGCCATCGGAAGTCAGGGGGACACTGAAGCTTTCTTT CAIGSQGDTEAFF
once TRBJ2-5 NA TRBV4-1 TGCGCCAGCAGCCGTAGGTTCGGGGAAGGAGGAGAGACCCAGTACTTC CASSRRFGEGGETQYF
NA TRBJ2-3 TRBD1 TRBV6-1 TGTGCCAGCCATGGACAGGGACACACAGATACGCAGTATTTT CASHGQGHTDTQYF